This paragraph reports one T cell receptor beta chain. This clone's antigen is unknown. There are no base qualities to consult, and no much larger clone falls within one base. V sheds 4 bases and J sheds 6 bases, leaving 9 bases between their ends. For CDR1 and CDR2, the germline V gene lists ENHRY and SYGVKD. From the cysteine up to the phenylalanine, the CDR3 has a length of 12 residues. Of all the DNA, just the CDR3 is kept, 36 bases in frame from base 1. The donors were healthy, HIV-negative adults with no recently reported acute infections or vaccinations. Every donor was a Caucasian adult residing in Nashville, Tennessee, USA. CD4+ T cells were enriched by magnetic negative selection, after which naive cells were positively selected on CD45RA and the negative fraction was taken as the memory subset. Blood was collected by leukapheresis, and PBMCs were isolated by Ficoll-Histopaque density gradient centrifugation and then cryopreserved in liquid nitrogen vapor phase. Purity and quantity of every magnetically sorted T cell population were checked by analytical flow cytometry. Genomic DNA was isolated from every sorted fraction and measured by UV absorbance on a Nanodrop 2000c.

These data originate in a study of shared clonotypes between healthy human individuals (dated by TCRdb to 2019 to 2021). Regarding the study in general: A couple of women and a few men aged 18 to 49 years were included in the cohort. For each donor, CD4 naive and CD4 memory were each given three plates, CD8 naive was given two plates, and CD8 memory was given one plate. The study deeply sequenced blood TCR repertoires of five healthy adults to estimate repertoire size and the extent of clonotype sharing between individuals. To increase sequencing depth and limit assay-specific biases, different laboratories used diverse techniques to prepare libraries and sequence TCR repertoires. Leukapheresis yielded between about 0.8 and 9.5 billion PBMCs per donor. Paper-wide results and their limitations: Larger estimated clonotype richness was generally found for naive subsets than for memory subsets. Rarefaction of sorted-subset datasets indicated incomplete sequencing despite the large sequencing depth. The genetic and exposure-history diversity represented was limited by the small number of donors. Sampling was limited to blood, and TCR repertoires in tissue likely differ from TCR repertoires in blood. Compared with non-shared clonotypes, the clonotypes found in all four sorted-subset donors had higher generation probabilities. Based on pairwise subsampling, the degree of clonotype sharing among donors was expected to be affected by sequencing depth. Around 5% of naive CD4, 3.5% of naive CD8, around 2.3% of memory CD4, and 0.4% of memory CD8 clonotypes were shared across several donors.

Using the deep immunoSEQ assay, TCR CDR3 regions were amplified from genomic DNA by multiplex PCR. Extracted genomic DNA from each cell subset was spread evenly across all wells of several immunoSEQ 96-well plates, with each plate serving as a replicate. For sorted subsets, approximately 210 ng genomic DNA, equal to some 30,000 T cell genomes, was loaded into each replicate PCR. Purified libraries were measured with a Qubit 3.0 fluorometer, size-checked on a Bioanalyzer 2100, and measured again with the KAPA Library Quantification kit. Each immunoSEQ 96-well plate was sequenced on its own single-read 150-cycle Illumina NextSeq 550 flow cell. Concerning the study's data processing: Because the immunoSEQ output included only junctional sequences and no quality scores, the filtering could not be the same as the filtering used for full-length reads. Sequences were annotated with PyIR, a Python wrapper for IgBLAST v1.9, using IMGT germline references to assign V/J genes and CDR3. Reads were removed for weak V/J assignments (E-value above 1e-6), missing CDR3, stop codons, out-of-frame junctions, or ambiguous translated residues. V3J clonotypes were defined as sequences sharing an identical inferred V gene, J gene, and CDR3 amino acid sequence. Percentage overlap between repertoires was computed as shared unique clonotypes divided by the size of the smaller repertoire. Repertoire richness was assessed with RTK rarefaction, the Chao1 estimator, and Recon v2.1 estimates of unobserved clonotypes. OLGA was used to compute generation probabilities for all TCRbeta clonotypes that the gDNA method yielded from a few donors. The table comes from immuneACCESS by way of TCRdb, which keeps in-frame sequences with V and J called. Part of the clones is missing from these tables; in studies checked, under half for an unresolved V gene and the rest for unknown reasons. V and J calls and clone size are as listed in that table; D and trimming were resolved from the DNA. In all, the sample holds some 1 million clones, and 60% to 80% of those were seen once. Of the sample, approximately 1.5% falls within the top ten clones.

What was sequenced was memory CD4+ T cells sorted from blood. The sample's cell subset or site label, decoded: CD45RA-negative fraction. Recombination connected TRBV10-3 to TRBJ1-2; confidence is insufficient to name the D gene. The sequence was obtained from a man between 18 and 35 years old in good health. The nucleotide sequence is given as TGTGCCATCAGTGCCAGCGACGATGGCTACACCTTC. It translates as CAISASDDGYTF.